These 15 T cell receptor beta chains came from one sample sequenced in a study of shared T cell receptors in the human thymus. Repertoires were generated with immunoSEQ multiplex PCR, while TCRdb's copy carries only in-frame clones and drops some. The profile shows roughly 710,000 clones, roughly 85% of them singletons. The sample was also reused in another study, on human thymus T cells.

The specimen sequenced was thymocytes. The origin of the receptors is a girl less than two years old with a congenital heart defect.

V is TRBV27 and J is TRBJ1-1; tentatively, D is TRBD1 (5 bases). Trimming cost V 1 base and J 4 bases, with 10 bases left between them. From germline, CDR1 is MNHEY and CDR2 SMNVEV (reference sequence). This CDR3 comprises 14 residues. CDR3 protein: CASSLWGGGTEAFF. DNA of the CDR3: TGTGCCAGCAGTTTATGGGGGGGTGGCACTGAAGCTTTCTTT.

V usage is TRBV18 and J usage is TRBJ1-2; D is unresolved. The CDR3 totals 12 residues. CDR1 is KGHSH, CDR2 LQKENI, per germline. Trimming removed 4 bases at V and 4 bases at J, with 7 bases between. The CDR3 DNA is TGTGCCAGCTCACGTGCAGTCTATGGCTACACCTTC. As protein: CASSRAVYGYTF. Based on the CDR3 plus reference TRBV18 and TRBJ1-2, the full variable domain is NAGVMQNPRHLVRRRGQEARLRCSPMKGHSHVYWYRQLPEEGLKFMVYLQKENIIDESGMPKERFSAEFPKEGPSILRIQQVVRGDSAAYFCASSRAVYGYTFGSGTRLTVV.

This clone was seen more than once but under ten times. The rearrangement links TRBV23-1 to TRBJ2-2; a possible D gene is TRBD1 (5 bases). TRBV23-1 is an open reading frame whose function is uncertain. CDR3 length equals 18 residues. V lost 3 bases and J 3 bases, leaving 20 bases between the germline ends. The CDR3 here is CASSHPCPDKGHTGELFF. As DNA, the CDR3 is TGCGCCAGCAGTCATCCTTGTCCTGACAAGGGGCACACCGGGGAGCTGTTTTTT.

The V call is TRBV14, the J call TRBJ1-4, with D tentatively TRBD1 (6 bases). V was shortened by 2 bases and J by 1 base, with 14 bases between the two germline ends. From germline, CDR1 is SGHDN and CDR2 FVKESK. The CDR3 loop spans 17 amino acids. The CDR3 here is CASSQSATDRTNEKLFF. The CDR3, as DNA: TGTGCCAGCAGCCAATCGGCAACGGACAGAACTAATGAAAAACTGTTTTTT. Full variable domain (outside the CDR3, taken from reference TRBV14 and TRBJ1-4): EAGVTQFPSHSVIEKGQTVTLRCDPISGHDNLYWYRRVMGKEIKFLLHFVKESKQDESGMPNNRFLAERTGGTYSTLKVQPAELEDSGVYFCASSQSATDRTNEKLFFGSGTQLSVL.

The chain joins TRBV10-3 to TRBJ2-7; possibly TRBD1 for D (5 bases). This CDR3 is 15 amino acids long. CDR1 and CDR2 (germline): ENHRY, SYGVKD. Between the trimmed V and J ends, which lost 4 bases and 1 base, there was a span of 14 bases. This chain's CDR3 is CAISVSETGSYEQYF. The CDR3 DNA reads as TGTGCCATCAGTGTGTCGGAAACAGGTTCCTACGAGCAGTACTTC.

The chain combines TRBV9 with TRBJ1-6; D is undetermined. CDR1 SGDLS and CDR2 YYNGEE come from the germline V gene. The CDR3 length is 17 residues. Deletions cut 1 base from V and 0 bases from J, with 11 bases between. CDR3 protein: CASSVRPGSSYNSPLHF. The CDR3 region has the DNA TGTGCCAGCAGCGTAAGGCCGGGAAGCTCCTATAATTCACCCCTCCACTTT.

This chain joins TRBV29-1 and TRBJ2-2; tentative D call: TRBD1 (6 bases). The CDR3 spans 17 residues. CDR1 is SQVTM and CDR2 is ANQGSEA in the germline V gene. V was pared by 2 bases and J by 6 bases, with 22 bases between. CDR3 nucleotides: TGCAGCGTTGAAACGGATCTGGGAACAGGGTTCGCCGGGGAGCTGTTTTTT. Amino acids: CSVETDLGTGFAGELFF.

The CDR3 DNA is TGTGCCAGCTCATCAGGGGGCAGGACGACCTATGGCTACACCTTC. Amino acids: CASSSGGRTTYGYTF. This chain links TRBV18 with TRBJ1-2, with 8 bases lining up with TRBD1. Germline trimming cut 5 bases from V and 4 bases from J; bases unmatched to any gene: 9. CDR1 and CDR2 from the germline V gene are KGHSH and LQKENI. The CDR3 loop spans 15 amino acids.

V is TRBV6-5 and J is TRBJ2-5; 7 bases align to TRBD2. The germline CDR1 and CDR2 sequences are MNHEY and SVGAGI. Trimming cost V 5 bases and J 7 bases; bases outside gene matches: 10. This CDR3 spans 14 amino acids. The CDR3: CASSPGLGLVTQYF. CDR3 in DNA: TGTGCCAGCAGTCCCGGACTAGGGCTGGTGACCCAGTACTTC.

The chain uses TRBV2 and TRBJ1-1, with 7 positions matching TRBD1. Germline assignment: CDR1 SNHLY and CDR2 FYNNEI. The trim removed 0 bases at V and 2 bases at J, leaving 6 bases unmatched. The CDR3 length is 16 residues. As DNA, the CDR3 is TGTGCCAGCAGTGAAGCGAGTAGACAGGGTAACACTGAAGCTTTCTTT. Its protein is CASSEASRQGNTEAFF.

The rearrangement uses TRBV5-6 and TRBJ2-2, with 7 positions matching TRBD1. The J segment lost 5 bases and the V segment lost 0 bases, leaving 4 bases of the junction unmatched. Per the germline V gene, CDR1 is SGHDT and CDR2 is YYEEEE. CDR3 length: 15 residues. In nucleotides, the CDR3 is TGTGCCAGCAGCTTGGGCAGGGGGAGAACCGGGGAGCTGTTTTTT. This translates into CASSLGRGRTGELFF.

CDR3 DNA: TGTGCCAGCAGCTCAGGGGTCCCGCTTGAAGCTTTCTTT. Encoded protein: CASSSGVPLEAFF. This rearrangement joins TRBV6-5 to TRBJ1-1, with D perhaps TRBD1 (6 bases). CDR1 MNHEY and CDR2 SVGAGI come from the germline V gene. Trimming removed 6 bases from V and 7 bases from J, with 15 bases in between. The CDR3 is made up of 13 amino acids.

This chain connects TRBV11-2 to TRBJ2-7; D is unresolved. The CDR3 runs 19 residues. Germline V gene data show CDR1 as SGHAT and CDR2 as FQNNGV. V lost 5 bases and J lost 6, with 32 bases in between. CDR3 amino acids: CASSRHGAVPRGERFEQYF. DNA for the CDR3: TGTGCCAGCAGCCGCCACGGCGCGGTCCCCCGAGGCGAGCGTTTCGAGCAGTACTTC.

V usage is TRBV19 and J usage is TRBJ1-6, with 8 bases aligning to TRBD1. The J segment lost 13 bases and the V segment lost 10 bases, leaving 9 bases of the junction unmatched. The CDR3 consists of 12 residues. Germline CDR1 LNHDA, CDR2 SQIVND (reference sequence). CDR3 sequence: CATRTGSGPLHF. CDR3 bases: TGTGCCACGAGGACAGGGAGCGGCCCCCTCCACTTT.

This chain connects TRBV7-2 to TRBJ2-5; possibly TRBD2 for D (7 bases). The V gene's germline CDR1 is SGHTA and CDR2 FQGNSA. The CDR3 has 16 amino acids. Trimming took off 1 base at V and 3 bases at J, with 15 bases between the two ends. The CDR3 region is CASSLVVGAGEETQYF. The CDR3 nucleotides read TGTGCCAGCAGCTTAGTAGTGGGGGCGGGGGAAGAGACCCAGTACTTC.